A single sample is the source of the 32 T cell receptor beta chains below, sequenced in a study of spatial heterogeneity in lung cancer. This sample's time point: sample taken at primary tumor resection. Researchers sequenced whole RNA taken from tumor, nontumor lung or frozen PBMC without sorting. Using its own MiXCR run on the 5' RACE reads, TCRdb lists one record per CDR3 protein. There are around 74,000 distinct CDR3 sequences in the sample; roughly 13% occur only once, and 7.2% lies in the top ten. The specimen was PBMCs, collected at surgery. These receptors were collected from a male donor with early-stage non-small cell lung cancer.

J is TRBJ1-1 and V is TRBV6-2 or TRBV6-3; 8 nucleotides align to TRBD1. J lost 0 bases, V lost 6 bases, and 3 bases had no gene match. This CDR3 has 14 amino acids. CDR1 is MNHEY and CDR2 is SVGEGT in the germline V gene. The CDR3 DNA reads TGTGCCAGCAGCGACAGGGGAATGAACACTGAAGCTTTCTTT. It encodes CASSDRGMNTEAFF.

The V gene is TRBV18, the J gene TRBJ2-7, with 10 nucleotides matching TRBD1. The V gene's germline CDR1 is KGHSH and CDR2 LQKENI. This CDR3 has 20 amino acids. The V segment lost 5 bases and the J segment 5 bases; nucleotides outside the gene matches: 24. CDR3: CASSSKSLGQGNRDRDEQYF. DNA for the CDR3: TGTGCCAGCTCATCGAAATCGTTGGGACAGGGGAACCGGGACAGGGACGAGCAGTACTTC.

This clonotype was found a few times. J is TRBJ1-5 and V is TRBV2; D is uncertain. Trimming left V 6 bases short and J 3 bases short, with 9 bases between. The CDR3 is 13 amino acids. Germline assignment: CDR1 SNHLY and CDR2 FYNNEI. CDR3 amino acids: CASRGSTNQPQHF. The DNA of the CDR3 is TGTGCCAGCAGAGGGAGTACCAATCAGCCCCAGCATTTT.

CDR3 nucleotides: TGTGCCAGCAGCTTCGTACCTGGCAGGGGCTTCACTGAAGCTTTCTTT. It is translated as CASSFVPGRGFTEAFF. This sequence joins TRBV5-4 and TRBJ1-1; maybe TRBD1 (6 bases). The CDR3 contains 16 residues. From germline, CDR1 is SGHNT and CDR2 YYREEE (reference sequence). The V end was cut by 2 bases, the J end by 4 bases, with 18 bases between.

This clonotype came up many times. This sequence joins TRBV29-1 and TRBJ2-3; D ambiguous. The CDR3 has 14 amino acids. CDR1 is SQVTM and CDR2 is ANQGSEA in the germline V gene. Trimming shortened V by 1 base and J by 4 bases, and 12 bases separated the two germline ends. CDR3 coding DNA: TGCAGCGTTGAAGTCCTTGCGTCCGCAGATACGCAGTATTTT. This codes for CSVEVLASADTQYF.

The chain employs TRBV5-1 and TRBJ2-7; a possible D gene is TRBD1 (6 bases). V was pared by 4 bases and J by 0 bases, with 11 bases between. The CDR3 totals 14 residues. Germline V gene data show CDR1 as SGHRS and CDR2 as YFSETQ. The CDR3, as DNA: TGCGCCAGCAGCACCGACAGGAGCTCCTACGAGCAGTACTTC. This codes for CASSTDRSSYEQYF.

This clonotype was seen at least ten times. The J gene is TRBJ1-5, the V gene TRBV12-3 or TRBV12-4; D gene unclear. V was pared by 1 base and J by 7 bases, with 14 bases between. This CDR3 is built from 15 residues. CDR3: CASSLGPTVGQPQHF. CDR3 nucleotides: TGTGCCAGCAGTTTAGGCCCAACAGTGGGACAGCCCCAGCATTTT.

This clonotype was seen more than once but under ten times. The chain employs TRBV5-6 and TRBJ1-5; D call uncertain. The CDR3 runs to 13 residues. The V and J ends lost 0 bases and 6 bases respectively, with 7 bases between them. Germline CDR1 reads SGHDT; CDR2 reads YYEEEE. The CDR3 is CASSLGASQPQHF. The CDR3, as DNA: TGTGCCAGCAGCTTGGGGGCCTCTCAGCCCCAGCATTTT.

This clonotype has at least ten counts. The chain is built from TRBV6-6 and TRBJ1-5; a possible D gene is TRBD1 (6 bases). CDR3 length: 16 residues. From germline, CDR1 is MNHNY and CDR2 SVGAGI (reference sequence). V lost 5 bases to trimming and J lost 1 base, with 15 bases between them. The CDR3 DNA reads TGTGCCAGCAGTACCCTGACAGGTTTGAGCAATCAGCCCCAGCATTTT. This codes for CASSTLTGLSNQPQHF.

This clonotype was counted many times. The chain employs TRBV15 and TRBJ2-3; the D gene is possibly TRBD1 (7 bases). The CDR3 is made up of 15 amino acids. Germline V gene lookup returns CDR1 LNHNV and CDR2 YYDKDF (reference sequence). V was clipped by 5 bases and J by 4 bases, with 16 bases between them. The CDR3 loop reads CATSPPRGVSDTQYF. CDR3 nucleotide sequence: TGTGCCACCAGCCCTCCCAGGGGGGTATCAGATACGCAGTATTTT.

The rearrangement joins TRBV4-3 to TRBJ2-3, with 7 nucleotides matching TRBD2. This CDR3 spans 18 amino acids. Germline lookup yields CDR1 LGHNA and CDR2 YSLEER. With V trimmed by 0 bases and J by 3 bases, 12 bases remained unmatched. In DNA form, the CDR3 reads TGCGCCAGCAGCCAAGACCCCCCCGGCGGGAGTTGGACAGATACGCAGTATTTT. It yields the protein CASSQDPPGGSWTDTQYF.

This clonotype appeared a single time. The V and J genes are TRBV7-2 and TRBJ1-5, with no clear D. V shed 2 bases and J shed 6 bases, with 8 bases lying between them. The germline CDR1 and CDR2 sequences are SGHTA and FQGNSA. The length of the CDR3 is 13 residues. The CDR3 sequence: CASSLMGLQPQHF. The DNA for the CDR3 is TGTGCCAGCAGCTTAATGGGTCTTCAGCCCCAGCATTTT.

CDR3 sequence: CASSEAALARPFF. The CDR3 nucleotides read TGTGCCAGCAGTGAAGCGGCACTAGCGCGTCCCTTCTTC. The gene calls are TRBV6-1 and TRBJ2-1; the match to TRBD2 covers 7 bases. V was clipped by 0 bases and J by 16 bases; unmatched bases: 9. CDR3 length equals 13 residues. The germline CDR1 and CDR2 sequences are MNHNS and SASEGT.

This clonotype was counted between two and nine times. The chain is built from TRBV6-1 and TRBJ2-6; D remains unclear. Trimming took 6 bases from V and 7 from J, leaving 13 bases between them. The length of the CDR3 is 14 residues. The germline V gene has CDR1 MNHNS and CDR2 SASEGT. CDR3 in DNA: TGTGCCAGCAGGGCGTCCCCAGGAGCCAACGTCCTGACTTTC. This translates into CASRASPGANVLTF.

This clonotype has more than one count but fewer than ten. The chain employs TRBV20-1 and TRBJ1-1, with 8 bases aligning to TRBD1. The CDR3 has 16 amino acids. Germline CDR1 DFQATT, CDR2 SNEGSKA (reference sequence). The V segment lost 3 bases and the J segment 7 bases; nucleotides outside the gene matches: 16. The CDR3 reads CSASDSSTGAAGEAFF. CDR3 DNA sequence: TGCAGTGCTAGCGACTCGTCGACAGGGGCCGCCGGTGAAGCTTTCTTT.

The CDR3 loop reads CSAYRVNSGNTIYF. CDR3 nucleotides: TGCAGTGCATACAGGGTTAACTCTGGAAACACCATATATTTT. The V call is TRBV20-1, the J call TRBJ1-3, with a tentative D call TRBD1 (6 bases). The ends were cut back, 6 bases at V and 0 bases at J, with 12 bases in the middle. CDR1 is DFQATT and CDR2 is SNEGSKA in the germline V gene (reference sequence). The CDR3 has 14 residues.

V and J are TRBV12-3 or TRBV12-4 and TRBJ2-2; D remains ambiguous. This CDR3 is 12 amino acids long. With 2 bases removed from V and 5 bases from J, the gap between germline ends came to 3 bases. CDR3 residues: CASSLTTGELFF. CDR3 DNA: TGTGCCAGCAGTTTAACGACCGGGGAGCTGTTTTTT.

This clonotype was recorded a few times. CDR3 in amino acids: CASSYSGRDTGELFF. Written as DNA, the CDR3 is TGTGCCAGCAGTTACTCGGGTAGAGACACCGGGGAGCTGTTTTTT. The gene calls are TRBV6-2 or TRBV6-3 and TRBJ2-2; D is ambiguous. Trimming pared 0 bases from V and 3 bases from J, leaving 8 bases between. CDR3 size: 15 residues. Germline V gene data show CDR1 as MNHEY and CDR2 as SVGEGT.

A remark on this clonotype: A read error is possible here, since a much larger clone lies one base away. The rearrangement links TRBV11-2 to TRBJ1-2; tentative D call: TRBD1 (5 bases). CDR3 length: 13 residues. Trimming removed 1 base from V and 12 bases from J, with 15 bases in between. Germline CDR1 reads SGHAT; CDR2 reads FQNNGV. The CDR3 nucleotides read TGTGCCAGCAGCTTAGTCAGGGCGCGGGGCCACACCTTC. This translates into CASSLVRARGHTF.

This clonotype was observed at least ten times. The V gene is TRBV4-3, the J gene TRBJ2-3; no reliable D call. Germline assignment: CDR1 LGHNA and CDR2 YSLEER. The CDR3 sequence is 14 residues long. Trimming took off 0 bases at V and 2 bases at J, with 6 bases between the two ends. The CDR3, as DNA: TGCGCCAGCAGCCAAGAGTTCATCACAGATACGCAGTATTTT. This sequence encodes CASSQEFITDTQYF.

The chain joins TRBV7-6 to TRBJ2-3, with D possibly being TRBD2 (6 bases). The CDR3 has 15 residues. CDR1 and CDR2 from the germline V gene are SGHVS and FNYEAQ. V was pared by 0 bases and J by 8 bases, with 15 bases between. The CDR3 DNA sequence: TGTGCCAGCAGCTTAGCGGGAGGAAGGGATTTTACGCAGTATTTT. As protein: CASSLAGGRDFTQYF.

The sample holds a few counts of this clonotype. The DNA of the CDR3 is TGTGCCAGCAGGGTAACAGGGGTCACAGATACGCAGTATTTT. It translates to CASRVTGVTDTQYF. V and J are TRBV12-3 or TRBV12-4 and TRBJ2-3; 7 nucleotides line up with TRBD1. The ends lost 6 bases at V and 2 bases at J; junction bases unmatched: 5. This CDR3 is built from 14 residues.

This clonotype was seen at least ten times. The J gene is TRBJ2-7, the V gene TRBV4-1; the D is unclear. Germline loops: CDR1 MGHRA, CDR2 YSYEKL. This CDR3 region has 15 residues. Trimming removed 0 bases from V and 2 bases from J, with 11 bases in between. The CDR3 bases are TGCGCCAGCAGCCAAGAGTTGGGCCCAACCTACGAGCAGTACTTC. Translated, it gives CASSQELGPTYEQYF.

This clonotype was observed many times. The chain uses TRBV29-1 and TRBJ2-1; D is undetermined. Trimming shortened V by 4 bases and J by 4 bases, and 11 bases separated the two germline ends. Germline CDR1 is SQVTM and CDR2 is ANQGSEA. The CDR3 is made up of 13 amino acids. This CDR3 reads CSVAMQRYNEQFF. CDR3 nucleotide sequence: TGCAGCGTTGCGATGCAAAGATACAATGAGCAGTTCTTC.

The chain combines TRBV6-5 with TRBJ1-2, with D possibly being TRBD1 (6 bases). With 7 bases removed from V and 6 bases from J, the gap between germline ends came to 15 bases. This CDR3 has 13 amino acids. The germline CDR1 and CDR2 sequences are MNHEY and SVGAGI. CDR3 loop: CASIENGGHGYTF. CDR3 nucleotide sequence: TGTGCCAGCATCGAAAACGGGGGGCATGGCTACACCTTC.

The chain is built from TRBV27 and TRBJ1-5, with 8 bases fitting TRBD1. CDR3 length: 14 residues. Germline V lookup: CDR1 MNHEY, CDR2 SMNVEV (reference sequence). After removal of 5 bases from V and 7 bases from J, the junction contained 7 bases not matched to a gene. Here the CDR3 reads CASSPGQGRQPQHF. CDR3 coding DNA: TGTGCCAGCAGTCCCGGACAGGGACGACAGCCCCAGCATTTT.

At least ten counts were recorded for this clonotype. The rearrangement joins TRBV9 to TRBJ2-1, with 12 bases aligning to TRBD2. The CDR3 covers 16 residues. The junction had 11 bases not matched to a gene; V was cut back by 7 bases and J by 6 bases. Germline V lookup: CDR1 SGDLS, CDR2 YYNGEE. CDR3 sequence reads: CASSPEGLAGSNEQFF. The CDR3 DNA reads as TGTGCCAGCTCCCCCGAAGGACTAGCGGGATCCAATGAGCAGTTCTTC.

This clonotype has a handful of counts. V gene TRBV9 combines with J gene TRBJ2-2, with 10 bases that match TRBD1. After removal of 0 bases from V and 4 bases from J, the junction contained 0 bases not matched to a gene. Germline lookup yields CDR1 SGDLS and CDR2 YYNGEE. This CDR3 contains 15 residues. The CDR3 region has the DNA TGTGCCAGCAGCGTAGGGACAGGGGGCACCGGGGAGCTGTTTTTT. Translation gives CASSVGTGGTGELFF.

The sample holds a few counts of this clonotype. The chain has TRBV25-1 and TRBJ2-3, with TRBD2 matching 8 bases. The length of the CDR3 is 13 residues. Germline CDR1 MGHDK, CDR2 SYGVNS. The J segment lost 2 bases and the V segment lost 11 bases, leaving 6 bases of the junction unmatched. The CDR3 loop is CAAVAGSTDTQYF. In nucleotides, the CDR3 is TGTGCCGCAGTAGCGGGGTCCACAGATACGCAGTATTTT. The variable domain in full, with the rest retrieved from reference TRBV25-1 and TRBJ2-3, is EADIYQTPRYLVIGTGKKITLECSQTMGHDKMYWYQQDPGMELHLIHYSYGVNSTEKGDLSSESTVSRIRTEHFPLTLESARPSHTSQYLCAAVAGSTDTQYFGPGTRLTVL.

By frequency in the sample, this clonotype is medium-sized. The CDR3 DNA reads TGTGCCACCCGAAAGCCGGCCAGCTCCTACAATGAGCAGTTCTTC. This codes for CATRKPASSYNEQFF. The J gene is TRBJ2-1, the V gene TRBV2; D call uncertain. The length of the CDR3 is 15 residues. The germline V gene has CDR1 SNHLY and CDR2 FYNNEI. The V gene lost 10 bases and the J gene lost 0 bases, with 16 bases spanning the gap.

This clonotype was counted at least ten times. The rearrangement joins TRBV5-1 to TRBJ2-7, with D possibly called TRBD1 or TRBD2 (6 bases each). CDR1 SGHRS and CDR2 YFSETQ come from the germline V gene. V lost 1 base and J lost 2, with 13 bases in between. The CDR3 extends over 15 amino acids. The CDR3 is CASSLMGGMTYEQYF. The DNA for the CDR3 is TGCGCCAGCAGCTTGATGGGGGGCATGACCTACGAGCAGTACTTC.

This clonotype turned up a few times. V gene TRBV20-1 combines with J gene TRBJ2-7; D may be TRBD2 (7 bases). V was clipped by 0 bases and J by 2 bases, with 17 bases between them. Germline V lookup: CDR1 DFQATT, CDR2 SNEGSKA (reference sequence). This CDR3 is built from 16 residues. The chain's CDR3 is CSARDRGGLVTYEQYF. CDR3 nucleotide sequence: TGCAGTGCTAGAGATAGGGGGGGATTAGTAACCTACGAGCAGTACTTC.